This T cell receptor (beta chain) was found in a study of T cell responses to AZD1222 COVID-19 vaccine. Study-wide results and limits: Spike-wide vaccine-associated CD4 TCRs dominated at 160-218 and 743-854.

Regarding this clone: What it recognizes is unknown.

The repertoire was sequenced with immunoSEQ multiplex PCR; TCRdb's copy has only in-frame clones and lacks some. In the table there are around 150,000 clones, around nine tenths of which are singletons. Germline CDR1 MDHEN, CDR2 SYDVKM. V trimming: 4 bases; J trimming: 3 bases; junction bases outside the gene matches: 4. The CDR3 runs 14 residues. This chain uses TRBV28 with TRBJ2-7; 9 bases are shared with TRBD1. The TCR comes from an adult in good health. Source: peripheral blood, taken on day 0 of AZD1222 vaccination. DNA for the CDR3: TGTGCCAGCAGTTCCCGGACAGGGGACTACGAGCAGTACTTC. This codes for CASSSRTGDYEQYF.